These 18 T cell receptor beta chains were all obtained from the same sample, sequenced in a study of blood T cell repertoires in COVID-19. The protocol was immunoSEQ multiplex PCR, while the TCRdb copy is restricted to in-frame clones and leaves out a portion. The data contain about 110,000 clones, approximately 62% of them singletons. Input material: peripheral blood. The origin of the receptors is a man of 80 years or more with acute or convalescent COVID-19.

The gene calls are TRBV2 and TRBJ2-7, with D maybe TRBD2 (5 bases). Germline CDR1 is SNHLY and CDR2 is FYNNEI. V was clipped by 7 bases and J by 7 bases, with 17 bases between them. This CDR3 region has 13 residues. The CDR3 loop reads CASMEVTVGEQYF. The DNA of the CDR3 is TGTGCCAGCATGGAGGTTACGGTGGGGGAGCAGTACTTC.

The chain uses TRBV5-8 and TRBJ2-7; TRBD2 might be the D (5 bases). CDR1 SGHTS and CDR2 YDEGEE come from the germline V gene. V was cut by 4 bases and J by 1 base, with 12 bases left in between. The CDR3 loop spans 14 amino acids. CDR3 sequence (DNA): TGTGCCAGCAGCCCGGCCCCGGGGTCCTACGAGCAGTACTTC. Translation gives CASSPAPGSYEQYF.

The chain employs TRBV3-1 (or the pseudogene TRBV3-2) and TRBJ1-5; TRBD1 might be the D (6 bases). Germline loops: CDR1 LGHDT, CDR2 YNNKEL (reference sequence). This CDR3 spans 16 amino acids. The V gene lost 2 bases and the J gene lost 3 bases, with 14 bases spanning the gap. In DNA form, the CDR3 reads TGTGCCAGCAGCCAACCTCGGGACATTCTCAATCAGCCCCAGCATTTT. As protein: CASSQPRDILNQPQHF.

J is TRBJ2-7 and V is TRBV7-8; 7 nucleotides align to TRBD2. CDR1 and CDR2 (germline): SGHVS, FQNEAQ. There are 15 residues in the CDR3. The V segment lost 8 bases and the J segment 4 bases; nucleotides outside the gene matches: 14. This chain's CDR3 is CASGRLGGSFYEQYF. DNA of the CDR3: TGTGCCAGCGGCAGACTAGGCGGGAGTTTTTACGAGCAGTACTTC.

On this clone: One junction end disagrees with the germline gene, perhaps due to a read error. CDR3 nucleotide sequence: TGTGCCAGCAGCTCTGGAGGGAGGGCCTATAATGAGCAGTTCTTC. It codes for CASSSGGRAYNEQFF. The V and J genes are TRBV5-4 and TRBJ2-1, with 7 bases fitting TRBD2. The CDR3 runs to 15 residues. Looked up from germline, CDR1 is SGHNT and CDR2 is YYREEE (reference sequence).

The sample holds a few counts of this clone. The chain couples TRBV24-1 to TRBJ1-1; possible D gene TRBD1, 5 bases. From germline, CDR1 is KGHDR and CDR2 SFDVKD. The CDR3 has 12 amino acids. The germline V and J ends were trimmed by 8 bases and 3 bases, with 9 bases remaining between them. The CDR3 DNA follows: TGTGCCACCACTTCCAGGGACACTGAAGCTTTCTTT. Its translation is CATTSRDTEAFF.

There are a few counts of this clone. V is TRBV29-1 and J is TRBJ1-1; 7 bases are shared with TRBD1. Germline CDR1 reads SQVTM; CDR2 reads ANQGSEA. V gave up 6 bases and J gave up 5 bases; unmatched junction bases: 9. The CDR3 totals 13 residues. The CDR3 DNA follows: TGCAGCGTCCGAGAACAGGGGAAGACTGAAGCTTTCTTT. Its protein product is CSVREQGKTEAFF. The full variable domain, with the rest looked up from reference TRBV29-1 and TRBJ1-1, is SAVISQKPSRDICQRGTSLTIQCQVDSQVTMMFWYRQQPGQSLTLIATANQGSEATYESGFVIDKFPISRPNLTFSTLTVSNMSPEDSSIYLCSVREQGKTEAFFGQGTRLTVV.

The chain is built from TRBV4-1 and TRBJ2-7; D gene unclear. Trimming cost V 0 bases and J 3 bases, with 12 bases left between them. CDR1 MGHRA and CDR2 YSYEKL come from the germline V gene. The CDR3 covers 15 residues. Written as DNA, the CDR3 is TGCGCCAGCAGCCAAGATCCCCTCCCAGACTACGAGCAGTACTTC. Its translation: CASSQDPLPDYEQYF.

This chain joins TRBV5-1 and TRBJ1-3; 9 bases align to TRBD1. There are 16 residues in the CDR3. V dropped 3 bases and J dropped 1; count of bases not matched to a gene: 5. CDR1 is SGHRS, CDR2 YFSETQ, per germline. CDR3 in amino acids: CASSSGTGSSGNTIYF. Here the CDR3 DNA reads TGCGCCAGCAGCTCCGGGACAGGGAGTTCTGGAAACACCATATATTTT.

The chain combines TRBV2 with TRBJ2-1, with D possibly matching TRBD2 (6 bases). V lost 8 bases and J 8 bases, leaving 10 bases between the germline ends. This CDR3 contains 11 residues. Looked up from germline, CDR1 is SNHLY and CDR2 is FYNNEI. CDR3 coding DNA: TGTGCCAGCGGGAGGAACTATGAGCAGTTCTTC. Translation gives CASGRNYEQFF.

V gene TRBV19 combines with J gene TRBJ1-4, with a tentative D call TRBD1 (5 bases). Germline CDR1 LNHDA, CDR2 SQIVND (reference sequence). The CDR3 sequence is 13 residues long. Deletions cut 5 bases from V and 4 bases from J, with 8 bases between. As DNA, the CDR3 is TGTGCCAGTAGTCAGGGCCTTAATGAAAAACTGTTTTTT. Translated: CASSQGLNEKLFF.

The chain employs TRBV4-2 and TRBJ2-2; a possible D gene is TRBD1 (6 bases). This CDR3 contains 16 residues. V was trimmed by 0 bases and J by 7 bases, leaving 15 bases between them. CDR1 is LGHNA and CDR2 is YNFKEQ in the germline V gene. The chain's CDR3 is CASSQDRNRASGELFF. As DNA, the CDR3 is TGTGCCAGCAGCCAAGATAGGAACAGGGCGAGCGGGGAGCTGTTTTTT.

The V call is TRBV28, the J call TRBJ1-5, with a tentative D call TRBD1 (5 bases). The length of the CDR3 is 14 residues. V lost 7 bases and J lost 6, with 16 bases in between. From germline, CDR1 is MDHEN and CDR2 SYDVKM. CDR3 amino acids: CASTFYGGGQPQHF. For the CDR3, the DNA is TGTGCCAGCACCTTTTATGGGGGGGGTCAGCCCCAGCATTTT. The entire variable domain, with the rest obtained from reference TRBV28 and TRBJ1-5, is as follows: DVKVTQSSRYLVKRTGEKVFLECVQDMDHENMFWYRQDPGLGLRLIYFSYDVKMKEKGDIPEGYSVSREKKERFSLILESASTNQTSMYLCASTFYGGGQPQHFGDGTRLSIL.

The rearrangement joins TRBV9 to TRBJ1-1, with D possibly matching TRBD1 (6 bases). From germline, CDR1 is SGDLS and CDR2 YYNGEE. The ends were cut back, 2 bases at V and 1 base at J, with 9 bases in the middle. This CDR3 contains 14 residues. The CDR3 is CASSVGQRNTEAFF. CDR3 nucleotide sequence: TGTGCCAGCAGCGTCGGACAGCGGAACACTGAAGCTTTCTTT. Variable domain in full (rest from reference TRBV9 and TRBJ1-1): DSGVTQTPKHLITATGQRVTLRCSPRSGDLSVYWYQQSLDQGLQFLIQYYNGEERAKGNILERFSAQQFPDLHSELNLSSLELGDSALYFCASSVGQRNTEAFFGQGTRLTVV.

This chain joins TRBV23-1 and TRBJ2-2; TRBD2 matches at 15 bases. TRBV23-1 qualifies as an ORF whose function is uncertain. The length of the CDR3 is 19 residues. V was clipped by 4 bases and J by 5 bases; unmatched bases: 11. The CDR3 DNA follows: TGCGCCAGCAGTCCAAGGACTAGCGGGAGGGCTCGGTATACCGGGGAGCTGTTTTTT. It is translated as CASSPRTSGRARYTGELFF.

The chain links TRBV10-3 to TRBJ1-2; TRBD1 matches at 9 bases. Per the germline V gene, CDR1 is ENHRY and CDR2 is SYGVKD. This CDR3 is 13 amino acids long. Trimming removed 6 bases from V and 2 bases from J; junction bases left unmatched: 1. The CDR3 loop reads CAIRGQGNYGYTF. The CDR3 DNA follows: TGTGCCATCAGGGGACAGGGAAACTATGGCTACACCTTC.

This chain connects TRBV3-1 (or the pseudogene TRBV3-2) to TRBJ1-2; no firm D call. Germline V CDR1 and CDR2: LGHDT, YNNKEL (reference sequence). Trimming stripped 8 bases from V and 0 bases from J, with 10 bases between. The length of the CDR3 is 13 residues. CDR3 in amino acids: CASGREANYGYTF. CDR3 nucleotide sequence: TGTGCCAGCGGTAGAGAAGCTAACTATGGCTACACCTTC.

This chain uses TRBV28 with TRBJ2-2, with 7 bases lining up with TRBD2. The CDR3 totals 14 residues. In germline, CDR1 is MDHEN, CDR2 SYDVKM. V shed 9 bases and J 4 bases; nucleotides not matched to a gene: 8. CDR3 sequence (DNA): TGTGCCAGTGGGGTAGCGGGCCCCACCGGGGAGCTGTTTTTT. Amino acids: CASGVAGPTGELFF. The full variable domain, completed using reference TRBV28 and TRBJ2-2, is DVKVTQSSRYLVKRTGEKVFLECVQDMDHENMFWYRQDPGLGLRLIYFSYDVKMKEKGDIPEGYSVSREKKERFSLILESASTNQTSMYLCASGVAGPTGELFFGEGSRLTVL.